The 25 T cell receptor beta chains listed next were all sequenced from one sample in a study of cytomegalovirus exposure and HLA in healthy donors. Primers included in the PCR were 60 Vbeta and 13 Jbeta primers. TCRdb keeps only in-frame clones here, not all; method: immunoSEQ multiplex PCR. The repertoire holds 150,000 to 200,000 clones, with just over 75% as singletons. Sequencing used PBMCs. These receptors came from a woman aged 25-40 years in good health and CMV-seropositive.

The gene calls are TRBV9 and TRBJ1-2; tentative D call: TRBD1 (6 bases). The CDR3 sequence is 19 residues long. Germline loops: CDR1 SGDLS, CDR2 YYNGEE. V was trimmed by 3 bases and J by 0 bases, leaving 24 bases between them. CDR3 in DNA: TGTGCCAGCAGCGGACGAATAGGAGACCTAGGGGGACCTAACTATGGCTACACCTTC. This gives the protein CASSGRIGDLGGPNYGYTF.

The rearrangement uses TRBV19 and TRBJ2-2; D not certain. With 3 bases removed from V and 2 bases from J, the gap between germline ends came to 7 bases. Germline CDR1 reads LNHDA; CDR2 reads SQIVND (reference sequence). The CDR3 runs to 14 residues. The CDR3 loop is CASSMQVNTGELFF. DNA for the CDR3: TGTGCCAGTAGTATGCAGGTTAACACCGGGGAGCTGTTTTTT.

This chain links TRBV19 with TRBJ1-3, with 7 bases aligning to TRBD1. CDR1 and CDR2 (germline): LNHDA, SQIVND (reference sequence). The junction had 5 bases not matched to a gene; V was cut back by 5 bases and J by 4 bases. This CDR3 comprises 14 residues. CDR3 loop: CASSAQGTGNTIYF. CDR3 DNA sequence: TGTGCCAGTAGTGCACAGGGGACGGGAAACACCATATATTTT.

The J gene is TRBJ2-5, the V gene TRBV11-2, with D perhaps TRBD1 (6 bases). The CDR3 totals 15 residues. Per the germline V gene, CDR1 is SGHAT and CDR2 is FQNNGV. Deletions cut 5 bases from V and 5 bases from J, with 18 bases between. The CDR3 reads CASSERQGGTETQYF. The CDR3, as DNA: TGTGCCAGCAGCGAAAGGCAAGGGGGTACTGAGACCCAGTACTTC.

This sequence joins TRBV2 and TRBJ2-7; 15 bases are shared with TRBD2. The CDR3 covers 16 residues. Trimming cost V 8 bases and J 7 bases; bases outside gene matches: 12. Germline assignment: CDR1 SNHLY and CDR2 FYNNEI. In DNA form, the CDR3 reads TGTGCCAGCGCCCCCGGACTAGCGGGAGGGCAGGGTGAGCAGTACTTC. It specifies CASAPGLAGGQGEQYF.

This clone has more than one count but fewer than ten. The genes are TRBV7-8 and TRBJ2-1; TRBD2 might be the D (5 bases). Germline V gene data show CDR1 as SGHVS and CDR2 as FQNEAQ. The CDR3 has 13 residues. Trimming cost V 5 bases and J 8 bases, with 13 bases left between them. This chain's CDR3 is CASSPGGRDEQFF. For the CDR3, the DNA is TGTGCCAGCAGCCCCGGCGGGCGGGATGAGCAGTTCTTC.

The rearrangement links TRBV13 to TRBJ2-7, with 8 bases aligning to TRBD2. Germline CDR1 reads PRHDT; CDR2 reads FYEKMQ (reference sequence). This CDR3 region has 13 residues. V lost 1 base and J lost 7; bases outside the gene matches: 3. CDR3 sequence reads: CASSLERGREQYF. The CDR3 region has the DNA TGTGCCAGCAGCTTAGAGCGCGGGAGGGAGCAGTACTTC.

J is TRBJ2-1 and V is TRBV5-5; 8 bases are shared with TRBD2. Germline V CDR1 and CDR2: SGHKS, YYEKEE (reference sequence). This CDR3 is 14 amino acids long. The V gene end was trimmed by 3 bases and the J gene end by 8 bases; junction bases not matched to a gene: 7. In DNA, the CDR3 is TGTGCCAGCAGCTCCGGGACTAGTACGGATGAGCAGTTCTTC. The encoded protein is CASSSGTSTDEQFF.

This chain joins TRBV9 and TRBJ2-7; 10 nucleotides align to TRBD2. The CDR3 runs 12 residues. Germline V gene lookup returns CDR1 SGDLS and CDR2 YYNGEE. V shed 7 bases and J 3 bases; nucleotides not matched to a gene: 1. CDR3: CASGTSVYEQYF. CDR3 nucleotide sequence: TGTGCCAGCGGGACTAGCGTCTACGAGCAGTACTTC.

V and J are TRBV10-1 and TRBJ2-2; 10 bases are shared with TRBD2. Germline trimming cut 5 bases from V and 1 base from J; bases unmatched to any gene: 10. The length of the CDR3 is 18 residues. In germline, CDR1 is WNHNN, CDR2 SYGVQD (reference sequence). CDR3 protein: CASSSGAGGPMNTGELFF. The CDR3 region has the DNA TGCGCCAGCAGTTCGGGAGCGGGAGGGCCGATGAACACCGGGGAGCTGTTTTTT.

This chain links TRBV5-1 with TRBJ1-1; weak D call: TRBD1 (5 bases). The CDR3 has 15 residues. The V gene lost 0 bases and the J gene lost 3 bases, with 12 bases spanning the gap. Per the germline V gene, CDR1 is SGHRS and CDR2 is YFSETQ. The CDR3 nucleotides are TGCGCCAGCAGCTTGGTACGGGGGGAGGACACTGAAGCTTTCTTT. As protein: CASSLVRGEDTEAFF.

The V call is TRBV29-1, the J call TRBJ2-3, with TRBD2 as a possible D gene (5 bases). With 4 bases removed from V and 0 bases from J, the gap between germline ends came to 20 bases. This CDR3 region has 17 residues. Germline values: CDR1 SQVTM, CDR2 ANQGSEA. The CDR3, as DNA: TGCAGCGTTGGAAATTACTTAGGGAGATTGAGCACAGATACGCAGTATTTT. This gives the protein CSVGNYLGRLSTDTQYF.

The chain recombines TRBV9 with TRBJ2-1; a possible D gene is TRBD2 (6 bases). CDR3 length: 14 residues. Trimming pared 0 bases from V and 7 bases from J, leaving 11 bases between. The germline V gene encodes CDR1 SGDLS and CDR2 YYNGEE. The CDR3 bases are TGTGCCAGCAGCGTAGGAGCGGAGGGGAATGAGCAGTTCTTC. It yields the protein CASSVGAEGNEQFF.

The V and J genes are TRBV6-5 and TRBJ2-5; 11 bases are shared with TRBD2. This CDR3 comprises 14 residues. V lost 6 bases, J lost 5 bases, and 5 bases stayed unmatched. Germline loops: CDR1 MNHEY, CDR2 SVGAGI. This CDR3 reads CASRVAGGAETQYF. The CDR3 DNA follows: TGTGCCAGCAGGGTAGCGGGAGGGGCGGAGACCCAGTACTTC.

This clone appeared a single time. The chain is built from TRBV28 and TRBJ1-1, with D unresolved. The length of the CDR3 is 15 residues. CDR1 is MDHEN, CDR2 SYDVKM, per germline. The V and J ends lost 2 bases and 0 bases respectively, with 10 bases between them. CDR3 coding DNA: TGTGCCAGCAGTTTAGAGCTCCCGATGAACACTGAAGCTTTCTTT. Its translation: CASSLELPMNTEAFF.

J is TRBJ1-5 and V is TRBV19, with TRBD1 matching 7 bases. V trimming: 2 bases; J trimming: 5 bases; junction bases outside the gene matches: 3. CDR3 length equals 14 residues. Germline V CDR1 and CDR2: LNHDA, SQIVND (reference sequence). The CDR3: CASSIRRGDQPQHF. The CDR3 bases are TGTGCCAGTAGTATACGCAGGGGGGATCAGCCCCAGCATTTT.

This sequence joins TRBV30 and TRBJ2-3; 7 positions match TRBD2. This CDR3 has 15 residues. Germline CDR1 GTSNPN, CDR2 SVGIG (reference sequence). The V segment lost 4 bases and the J segment 2 bases; nucleotides outside the gene matches: 9. CDR3 DNA sequence: TGTGCCTGGAACCACGGGGGGTCCTCCACAGATACGCAGTATTTT. Protein product: CAWNHGGSSTDTQYF. The full variable domain, in which reference TRBV30 and TRBJ2-3 provide the parts outside the CDR3, is SQTIHQWPATLVQPVGSPLSLECTVEGTSNPNLYWYRQAAGRGLQLLFYSVGIGQISSEVPQNLSASRPQDRQFILSSKKLLLSDSGFYLCAWNHGGSSTDTQYFGPGTRLTVL.

In its sample, this clone was seen once. The gene calls are TRBV5-4 and TRBJ2-4; D uncertain. V was trimmed by 7 bases and J by 4 bases, leaving 6 bases between them. The CDR3 spans 11 residues. Germline V lookup: CDR1 SGHNT, CDR2 YYREEE (reference sequence). The CDR3 reads CASVRKNIQYF. CDR3 DNA sequence: TGTGCCAGCGTCCGGAAAAACATTCAGTACTTC.

The chain carries TRBV6-1 and TRBJ1-1; the match to TRBD1 covers 7 bases. The CDR3 spans 14 residues. The germline V gene encodes CDR1 MNHNS and CDR2 SASEGT. The V and J ends lost 4 bases and 3 bases, in that order; junction bases with no gene match: 5. The CDR3 reads CASSVTGRHTEAFF. The CDR3 nucleotides read TGTGCCAGCAGTGTGACAGGGAGGCACACTGAAGCTTTCTTT.

The chain is built from TRBV28 and TRBJ1-2; no clear D gene. CDR1 MDHEN and CDR2 SYDVKM come from the germline V gene. Trimming left V 5 bases short and J 6 bases short, with 13 bases between. There are 13 residues in the CDR3. The CDR3 spells CASSAPGVDGYTF. CDR3 sequence (DNA): TGTGCCAGCAGTGCCCCCGGGGTGGATGGCTACACCTTC.

The chain links TRBV6-6 to TRBJ2-7, with D possibly matching TRBD2 (6 bases). Germline CDR1 MNHNY, CDR2 SVGAGI (reference sequence). Trimming took off 6 bases at V and 0 bases at J, with 18 bases between the two ends. There are 16 residues in the CDR3. CDR3 in DNA: TGTGCCAGCAGGACCGAGGAGGGCGGCTTCTCCTACGAGCAGTACTTC. Protein product: CASRTEEGGFSYEQYF.

The chain carries TRBV28 and TRBJ1-2; 10 bases fit TRBD1. Germline V gene data show CDR1 as MDHEN and CDR2 as SYDVKM. The V gene end was trimmed by 5 bases and the J gene end by 7 bases; junction bases not matched to a gene: 4. This CDR3 region has 13 residues. CDR3: CASSLRDRGGYTF. The DNA of the CDR3 is TGTGCCAGCAGTCTCCGGGACAGGGGTGGCTACACCTTC.

CDR3 sequence reads: CASSLEIEDTQYF. CDR3 nucleotides: TGTGCCAGCAGCTTAGAGATTGAGGATACGCAGTATTTT. The chain has TRBV7-8 and TRBJ2-3; D is ambiguous. CDR1 SGHVS and CDR2 FQNEAQ come from the germline V gene. The CDR3 runs 13 residues. V lost 1 base, J lost 6 bases, and 8 bases lay in between.

The V gene is TRBV6-5, the J gene TRBJ1-3; 7 bases map to TRBD1. Germline V CDR1 and CDR2: MNHEY, SVGAGI. The CDR3 spans 13 residues. With V trimmed by 5 bases and J by 4 bases, 2 bases remained unmatched. Here the CDR3 DNA reads TGTGCCAGCAGTCTGACAGGGGGAAACACCATATATTTT. As protein: CASSLTGGNTIYF.

In this sample, this clone turned up a few times. The V call is TRBV7-9, the J call TRBJ2-7; 12 bases agree with TRBD2. Looked up from germline, CDR1 is SEHNR and CDR2 is FQNEAQ (reference sequence). The CDR3 has 18 amino acids. With 4 bases clipped from V and 3 bases from J, the junction kept 13 bases outside the gene matches. CDR3 sequence reads: CASSSLTSGLAGLYEQYF. The CDR3 DNA sequence: TGTGCCAGCAGCTCCCTAACCTCAGGACTAGCGGGACTCTACGAGCAGTACTTC.